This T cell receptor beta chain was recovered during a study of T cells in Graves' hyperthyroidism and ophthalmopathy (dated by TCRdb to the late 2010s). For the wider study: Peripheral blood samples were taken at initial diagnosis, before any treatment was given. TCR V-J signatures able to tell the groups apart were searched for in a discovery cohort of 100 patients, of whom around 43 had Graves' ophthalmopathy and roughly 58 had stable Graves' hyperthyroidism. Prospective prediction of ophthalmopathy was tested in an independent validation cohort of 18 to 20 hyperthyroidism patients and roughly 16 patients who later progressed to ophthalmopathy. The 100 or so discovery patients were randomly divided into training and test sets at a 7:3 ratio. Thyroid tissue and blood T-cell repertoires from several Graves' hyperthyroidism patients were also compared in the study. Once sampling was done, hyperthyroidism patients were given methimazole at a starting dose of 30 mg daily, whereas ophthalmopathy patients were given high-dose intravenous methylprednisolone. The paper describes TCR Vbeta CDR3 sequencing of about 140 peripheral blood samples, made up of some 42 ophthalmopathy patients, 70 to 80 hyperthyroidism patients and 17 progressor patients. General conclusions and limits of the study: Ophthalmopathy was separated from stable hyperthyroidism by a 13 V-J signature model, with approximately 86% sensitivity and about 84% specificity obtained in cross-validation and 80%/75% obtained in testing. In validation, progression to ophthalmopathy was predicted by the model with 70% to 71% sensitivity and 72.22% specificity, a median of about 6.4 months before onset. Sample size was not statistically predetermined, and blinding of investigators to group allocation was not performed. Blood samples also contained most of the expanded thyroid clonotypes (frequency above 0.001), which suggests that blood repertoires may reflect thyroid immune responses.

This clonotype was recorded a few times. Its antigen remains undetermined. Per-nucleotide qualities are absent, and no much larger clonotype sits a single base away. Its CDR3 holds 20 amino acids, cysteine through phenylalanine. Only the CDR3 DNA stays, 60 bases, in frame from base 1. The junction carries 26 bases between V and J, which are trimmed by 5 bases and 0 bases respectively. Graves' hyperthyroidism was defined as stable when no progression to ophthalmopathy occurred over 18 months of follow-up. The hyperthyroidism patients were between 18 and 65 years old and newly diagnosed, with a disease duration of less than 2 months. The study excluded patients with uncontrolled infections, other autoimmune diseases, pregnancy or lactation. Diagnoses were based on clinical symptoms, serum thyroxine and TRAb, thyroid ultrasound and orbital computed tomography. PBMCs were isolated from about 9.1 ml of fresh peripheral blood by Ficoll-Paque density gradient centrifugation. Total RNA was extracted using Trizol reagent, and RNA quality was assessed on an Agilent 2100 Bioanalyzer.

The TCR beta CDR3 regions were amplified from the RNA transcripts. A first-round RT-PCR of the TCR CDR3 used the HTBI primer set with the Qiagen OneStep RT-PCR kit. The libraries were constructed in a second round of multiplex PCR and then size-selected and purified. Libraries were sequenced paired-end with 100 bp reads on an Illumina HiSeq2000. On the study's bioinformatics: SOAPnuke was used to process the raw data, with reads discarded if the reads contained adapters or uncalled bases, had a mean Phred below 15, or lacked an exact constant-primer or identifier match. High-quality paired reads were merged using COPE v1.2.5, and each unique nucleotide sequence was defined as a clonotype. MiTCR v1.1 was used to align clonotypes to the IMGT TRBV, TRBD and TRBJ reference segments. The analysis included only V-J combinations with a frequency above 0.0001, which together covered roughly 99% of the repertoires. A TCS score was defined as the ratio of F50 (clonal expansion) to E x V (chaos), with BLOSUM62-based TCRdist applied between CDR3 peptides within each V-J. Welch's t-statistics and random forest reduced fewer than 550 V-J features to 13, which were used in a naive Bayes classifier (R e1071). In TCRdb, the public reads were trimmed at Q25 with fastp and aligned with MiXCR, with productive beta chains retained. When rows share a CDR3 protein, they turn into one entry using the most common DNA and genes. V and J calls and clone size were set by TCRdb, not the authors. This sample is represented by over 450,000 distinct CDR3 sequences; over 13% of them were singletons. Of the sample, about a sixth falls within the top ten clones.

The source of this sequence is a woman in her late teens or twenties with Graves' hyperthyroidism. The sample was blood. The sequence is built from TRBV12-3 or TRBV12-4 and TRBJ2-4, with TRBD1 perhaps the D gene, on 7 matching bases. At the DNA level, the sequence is TGTGCCAGCAGTGGGACTCGGGACAGAAAAATTAGGGTAGCCAAAAACATTCAGTACTTC. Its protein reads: CASSGTRDRKIRVAKNIQYF.